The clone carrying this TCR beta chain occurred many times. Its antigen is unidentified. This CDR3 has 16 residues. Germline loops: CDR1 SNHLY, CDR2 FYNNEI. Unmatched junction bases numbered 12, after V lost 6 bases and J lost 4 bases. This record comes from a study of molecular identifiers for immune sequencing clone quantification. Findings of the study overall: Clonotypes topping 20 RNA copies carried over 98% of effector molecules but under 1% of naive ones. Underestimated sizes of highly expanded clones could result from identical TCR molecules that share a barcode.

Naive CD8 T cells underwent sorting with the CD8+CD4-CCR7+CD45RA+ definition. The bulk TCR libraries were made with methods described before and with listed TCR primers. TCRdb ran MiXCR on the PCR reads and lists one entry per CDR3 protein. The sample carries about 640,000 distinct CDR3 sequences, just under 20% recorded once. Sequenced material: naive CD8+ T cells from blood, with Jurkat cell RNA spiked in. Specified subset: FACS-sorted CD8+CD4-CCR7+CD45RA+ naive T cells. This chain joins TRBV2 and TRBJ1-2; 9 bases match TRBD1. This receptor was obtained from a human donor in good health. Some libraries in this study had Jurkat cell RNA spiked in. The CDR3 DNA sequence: TGTGCCAGCAGAGGGACAGGGAGTAAAGAAGGCTATGGCTACACCTTC. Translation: CASRGTGSKEGYGYTF.